These 31 T cell receptor beta chains share one sample of origin, sequenced in a study of T cells in Graves' hyperthyroidism and ophthalmopathy. Researchers took RNA transcripts and amplified the TCR beta CDR3 regions from them. The HTBI set primed first-round TCR CDR3 RT-PCR. TCRdb itself ran the multiplex PCR reads through MiXCR, one entry per CDR3 protein. The sample has some 690,000 distinct CDR3 sequences, around 15% seen once. Sample: blood. Source of these receptors: a man aged 50 to 59 with Graves' hyperthyroidism.

In its sample, this clonotype was seen a few times. This chain uses TRBV7-3 with TRBJ2-3; D ambiguous. Germline CDR1 and CDR2: SGHTA and FQGTGA. CDR3 length equals 14 residues. With 4 bases removed from V and 5 bases from J, the gap between germline ends came to 13 bases. The CDR3 loop is CASSSTRTGDTQYF. The CDR3 DNA reads TGTGCCAGCAGCTCGACCCGGACGGGAGATACGCAGTATTTT.

About this clonotype itself: Mismatch with germline at one junction end may stem from a read error. The rearrangement links TRBV5-1 to TRBJ2-1; 13 nucleotides match TRBD2. The CDR3 has 15 residues. Germline CDR1 SGHRS, CDR2 YFSETQ. The CDR3 sequence is CTSSLLAGGPNEQFF. CDR3 nucleotides: TGCACCAGCAGCTTACTAGCGGGAGGGCCCAATGAGCAGTTCTTC.

This clonotype was seen a few times. The genes are TRBV11-2 and TRBJ2-3, with D perhaps matching TRBD2 (6 bases). V was cut by 2 bases and J by 2 bases, with 11 bases left in between. The germline gives CDR1 SGHAT, CDR2 FQNNGV. CDR3 length: 15 amino acids. In DNA form, the CDR3 reads TGTGCCAGCAGCTTACCGGGACTTACCACAGATACGCAGTATTTT. Translating gives CASSLPGLTTDTQYF.

The CDR3 DNA follows: TGTGCCAGCAGCTTCCGACAGGGAGCTCGTGGCGAGCAGTACTTC. It codes for CASSFRQGARGEQYF. J is TRBJ2-7 and V is TRBV7-2; 7 bases are a match to TRBD1. Germline CDR1 is SGHTA and CDR2 is FQGNSA. Losses at the gene ends were 3 bases for V and 6 bases for J; bases not matched to a gene: 11. The CDR3 has 15 residues.

The CDR3 region is CASSPGQLNEKLFF. The CDR3 coding sequence is TGTGCCAGCAGTCCCGGACAGTTAAATGAAAAACTGTTTTTT. The rearrangement joins TRBV6-1 to TRBJ1-4, with a possible D match to TRBD1 (6 bases). The CDR3 is 14 residues long. Trimming cost V 5 bases and J 5 bases, with 12 bases left between them. Germline lookup yields CDR1 MNHNS and CDR2 SASEGT.

This clonotype occurred a few times. This CDR3 is CASSSNTGNTIYF. The DNA of the CDR3 is TGTGCCAGCAGCTCCAATACTGGAAACACCATATATTTT. The chain joins TRBV6-1 to TRBJ1-3, with D unresolved. Trimming removed 6 bases from V and 2 bases from J, with 8 bases in between. This CDR3 has 13 amino acids. In germline, CDR1 is MNHNS, CDR2 SASEGT.

Ten or more counts support this clonotype. The chain couples TRBV7-9 to TRBJ1-6; D is unclear. This CDR3 contains 13 residues. The germline V gene has CDR1 SEHNR and CDR2 FQNEAQ (reference sequence). Trimming shortened V by 2 bases and J by 14 bases, and 13 bases separated the two germline ends. The CDR3 sequence: CASSLSGEPALHF. CDR3 nucleotide sequence: TGTGCCAGCAGCTTATCAGGAGAACCGGCCCTCCACTTT.

At least ten counts were recorded for this clonotype. This may be a read error, as it is one base from a much larger clone. The genes are TRBV27 and TRBJ2-1; TRBD2 matches at 8 bases. The CDR3 is 15 amino acids. Germline CDR1 reads MNHEY; CDR2 reads SMNVEV (reference sequence). The junction had 6 bases not matched to a gene; V was cut back by 8 bases and J by 0 bases. CDR3 sequence (DNA): TGTGCCAGCTGCTTAGCGGGGAGCTCCTACAATGAGCAGTTCTTC. Encoded protein: CASCLAGSSYNEQFF.

This clonotype occurred many times. The chain is built from TRBV28 and TRBJ2-1; 8 bases line up with TRBD2. Germline V gene data show CDR1 as MDHEN and CDR2 as SYDVKM. With 0 bases clipped from V and 4 bases from J, the junction kept 8 bases outside the gene matches. The CDR3 is made up of 17 amino acids. For the CDR3, the DNA is TGTGCCAGCAGTTTATGGGGATCTAGCGGGCGTTACAATGAGCAGTTCTTC. Translating gives CASSLWGSSGRYNEQFF.

The CDR3 is CSARDEAGGRYNEQFF. In DNA, the CDR3 is TGCAGTGCCAGGGACGAAGCGGGAGGACGATACAATGAGCAGTTCTTC. The chain joins TRBV20-1 to TRBJ2-1, with 9 bases aligning to TRBD2. The length of the CDR3 is 16 residues. Trimming took 6 bases from V and 4 from J; bases not matched to a gene: 13. From germline, CDR1 is DFQATT and CDR2 SNEGSKA (reference sequence).

This clonotype turned up a few times. The chain uses TRBV3-1 and TRBJ2-5; 10 positions match TRBD2. This CDR3 contains 16 residues. Looked up from germline, CDR1 is LGHDT and CDR2 is YNNKEL (reference sequence). After removal of 4 bases from V and 1 base from J, the junction contained 6 bases not matched to a gene. The DNA of the CDR3 is TGTGCCAGCAGCCCACCGGGACTAGCGATCCAAGAGACCCAGTACTTC. Amino acids: CASSPPGLAIQETQYF.

The sample holds many counts of this clonotype. For the CDR3, the DNA is TGTGCCAGCAGTCTCCGGGACAGGGTAGAGACCCAGTACTTC. Translated, it gives CASSLRDRVETQYF. The rearrangement links TRBV6-1 to TRBJ2-5; 9 nucleotides agree with TRBD1. The V gene end was trimmed by 5 bases and the J gene end by 4 bases; junction bases not matched to a gene: 5. The CDR3 sequence is 14 residues long. Germline loops: CDR1 MNHNS, CDR2 SASEGT.

This clonotype occurred many times. This chain joins TRBV9 and TRBJ2-3, with TRBD2 matching over 8 bases. The CDR3 consists of 14 residues. J lost 2 bases, V lost 2 bases, and 1 base had no gene match. Germline V gene sequence: CDR1 SGDLS, CDR2 YYNGEE. The CDR3 DNA is TGTGCCAGCAGCGTTAGCGGGAACACAGATACGCAGTATTTT. It is translated as CASSVSGNTDTQYF.

This clonotype was recorded many times. The chain couples TRBV9 to TRBJ2-1; possibly TRBD2 for D (6 bases). Germline lookup yields CDR1 SGDLS and CDR2 YYNGEE. The CDR3 length is 15 residues. Trimming left V 0 bases short and J 0 bases short, with 7 bases between. This chain's CDR3 is CASSVGTTSYNEQFF. As DNA, the CDR3 is TGTGCCAGCAGCGTAGGGACTACCTCCTACAATGAGCAGTTCTTC.

This clonotype turned up a few times. V and J are TRBV3-1 and TRBJ2-7; TRBD2 matches 9 bases. From germline, CDR1 is LGHDT and CDR2 YNNKEL (reference sequence). V was pared by 4 bases and J by 2 bases, with 6 bases of the junction left unmatched. The CDR3 runs 15 residues. CDR3 nucleotides: TGTGCCAGCAGCCCGCTAGCGGGGACCACCTACGAGCAGTACTTC. This translates into CASSPLAGTTYEQYF.

This clonotype showed up many times. The gene calls are TRBV7-9 and TRBJ2-7; D possibly matches TRBD1 or TRBD2 (5 bases each). This CDR3 has 14 residues. Germline CDR1 reads SEHNR; CDR2 reads FQNEAQ (reference sequence). Trimming removed 5 bases at V and 5 bases at J, with 16 bases between. The CDR3 reads CASSGTRGVNEQYF. CDR3 sequence (DNA): TGTGCCAGCAGCGGGACCCGGGGAGTCAACGAGCAGTACTTC.

This clonotype has only a few counts. The chain recombines TRBV4-3 with TRBJ2-1; 13 nucleotides line up with TRBD2. Germline loops: CDR1 LGHNA, CDR2 YSLEER. The CDR3 totals 16 residues. The junction had 6 bases not matched to a gene; V was cut back by 1 base and J by 9 bases. The DNA of the CDR3 is TGCGCCAGCAGCCAAGGGGGGACTAGCGGGACGGGTGAGCAGTTCTTC. Translating gives CASSQGGTSGTGEQFF.

This clonotype was recorded many times. The rearrangement uses TRBV11-2 and TRBJ1-2, with a possible D match to TRBD1 (6 bases). Germline CDR1 is SGHAT and CDR2 is FQNNGV. V was cut by 0 bases and J by 0 bases, with 8 bases left in between. The CDR3 is 15 residues long. CDR3 protein: CASSLERTANYGYTF. For the CDR3, the DNA is TGTGCCAGCAGCTTAGAAAGGACAGCTAACTATGGCTACACCTTC.

CDR3 in amino acids: CASSLAAGNYEQYF. CDR3 nucleotide sequence: TGTGCCAGCAGCTTAGCGGCAGGGAATTACGAGCAGTACTTC. V gene TRBV7-6 combines with J gene TRBJ2-7, with a possible D match to TRBD1 (5 bases). The CDR3 covers 14 residues. CDR1 SGHVS and CDR2 FNYEAQ come from the germline V gene. V shed 0 bases and J shed 4 bases, with 10 bases lying between them.

This clonotype was counted between two and nine times. The chain's CDR3 is CSVGGTSVGGDTQYF. The CDR3 DNA reads TGCAGCGTTGGAGGGACTAGCGTAGGAGGGGATACGCAGTATTTT. The rearrangement uses TRBV29-1 and TRBJ2-3; 10 bases line up with TRBD2. With 4 bases clipped from V and 6 bases from J, the junction kept 10 bases outside the gene matches. The CDR3 has 15 residues. Looked up from germline, CDR1 is SQVTM and CDR2 is ANQGSEA.

This clonotype was recorded at least ten times. CDR3 sequence reads: CATSRDRAGNTGANVLTF. CDR3 sequence (DNA): TGTGCCACCAGCAGAGATCGGGCAGGGAACACTGGGGCCAACGTCCTGACTTTC. This chain connects TRBV15 to TRBJ2-6; a weak D match, TRBD1 (5 bases). There are 18 residues in the CDR3. The germline CDR1 and CDR2 sequences are LNHNV and YYDKDF (reference sequence). Trimming shortened V by 0 bases and J by 2 bases, and 14 bases separated the two germline ends.

The rearrangement links TRBV20-1 to TRBJ2-1; TRBD2 aligns across 8 bases. CDR1 is DFQATT and CDR2 is SNEGSKA in the germline V gene (reference sequence). This CDR3 is 14 amino acids long. Trimming took 2 bases from V and 10 from J; bases not matched to a gene: 10. The CDR3 nucleotides read TGCAGTGCTAGATGGGCGGGAGGCCCGTCAGAGCAGTTCTTC. This encodes CSARWAGGPSEQFF.

Ten or more counts support this clonotype. The rearrangement links TRBV7-2 to TRBJ2-5; no firm D call. The CDR3 length is 14 residues. V lost 0 bases and J 5 bases, leaving 10 bases between the germline ends. Germline assignment: CDR1 SGHTA and CDR2 FQGNSA. The CDR3 loop is CASSLAGISETQYF. The CDR3 DNA is TGTGCCAGCAGCTTAGCGGGGATTTCGGAGACCCAGTACTTC.

This clonotype was seen repeatedly, ten times or more. The chain carries TRBV28 and TRBJ1-1; D is unresolved. The CDR3 consists of 13 residues. Germline assignment: CDR1 MDHEN and CDR2 SYDVKM. The V gene lost 2 bases and the J gene lost 5 bases, with 9 bases spanning the gap. The CDR3 here is CASSLAGVTEAFF. CDR3 sequence (DNA): TGTGCCAGCAGTTTAGCTGGGGTTACTGAAGCTTTCTTT.

This clonotype has more than one count but fewer than ten. V gene TRBV28 combines with J gene TRBJ1-3; D is uncertain. CDR1 and CDR2 (germline): MDHEN, SYDVKM. The CDR3 is made up of 14 amino acids. Between the trimmed V and J ends, which lost 4 bases and 9 bases, there was a span of 16 bases. DNA of the CDR3: TGTGCCAGCAGTTCAGCTGACCGGACTAGCACCATATATTTT. This encodes CASSSADRTSTIYF.

This clonotype appeared a few times. V is TRBV6-2 or TRBV6-3 and J is TRBJ2-3; D gene unclear. V was clipped by 1 base and J by 4 bases, with 12 bases between them. CDR3 length: 15 amino acids. CDR1 and CDR2 from the germline V gene are MNHEY and SVGEGT. Written as DNA, the CDR3 is TGTGCCAGCAGTTACTACTTAGATTTGTCAGATACGCAGTATTTT. This sequence encodes CASSYYLDLSDTQYF.

The chain couples TRBV2 to TRBJ2-2; tentatively, D is TRBD1 (5 bases). The V and J ends lost 4 bases and 3 bases respectively, with 6 bases between them. The CDR3 loop spans 13 amino acids. The germline gives CDR1 SNHLY, CDR2 FYNNEI. The CDR3 here is CASSGTYTGELFF. The CDR3 nucleotides read TGTGCCAGCAGTGGGACATACACCGGGGAGCTGTTTTTT.

The chain joins TRBV11-2 to TRBJ2-7; 7 bases fit TRBD1. The CDR3 consists of 13 residues. Germline CDR1 reads SGHAT; CDR2 reads FQNNGV. CDR3 DNA: TGTGCCAGCAGCCAGCAACAGGGGTACGAGCGGTACGTC. Protein sequence: CASSQQQGYERYV.

The rearrangement links TRBV6-1 to TRBJ2-2; no reliable D call. CDR1 and CDR2 (germline): MNHNS, SASEGT. CDR3 size: 14 residues. V shed 7 bases and J shed 1 base, with 10 bases lying between them. CDR3 residues: CASIMTRNTGELFF. The CDR3 nucleotides read TGTGCCAGCATTATGACGAGGAACACCGGGGAGCTGTTTTTT.

In the case of this clonotype: A much larger clone is a single base away; this may be a read error. J is TRBJ2-2 and V is TRBV3-1; D ambiguous. Germline CDR1 reads LGHDT; CDR2 reads YNNKEL (reference sequence). The CDR3 extends over 14 amino acids. DNA of the CDR3: TGTGCCAACAGCCAGCCCGTGGACACCGGGGAGCTGTTTTTT. Encoded protein: CANSQPVDTGELFF.

This clonotype was seen only a few times. The chain joins TRBV29-1 to TRBJ1-1; a possible D gene is TRBD1 (5 bases). The CDR3 totals 14 residues. Germline V lookup: CDR1 SQVTM, CDR2 ANQGSEA. V was trimmed by 7 bases and J by 3 bases, leaving 18 bases between them. CDR3 DNA: TGCAGCGCACAAACGGCGGGGGTCCACACTGAAGCTTTCTTT. It codes for CSAQTAGVHTEAFF. Variable domain in full (rest from reference TRBV29-1 and TRBJ1-1): SAVISQKPSRDICQRGTSLTIQCQVDSQVTMMFWYRQQPGQSLTLIATANQGSEATYESGFVIDKFPISRPNLTFSTLTVSNMSPEDSSIYLCSAQTAGVHTEAFFGQGTRLTVV.